This record concerns one T cell receptor beta chain sequence. Germline V CDR1 and CDR2: LNHDA, SQIVND (reference sequence). This CDR3 is 13 amino acids long. V shed 6 bases and J 4 bases; nucleotides not matched to a gene: 3. The data derive from a study of blood T cell repertoires in COVID-19. Assay used: immunoSEQ multiplex PCR; TCRdb lists only in-frame clones, some missing. This repertoire shows 350,000 to 450,000 clones, about 85% found once; its top ten account for 3.6%. This sequence originates from a woman between 18 and 30 years old with acute or convalescent COVID-19. Source material: peripheral blood. The chain links TRBV19 to TRBJ2-5; 9 positions agree with TRBD1. CDR3 sequence (DNA): TGTGCCAGTAGGTTGACAGGGGGAGAGACCCAGTACTTC. It codes for CASRLTGGETQYF.